The 21 T cell receptor beta chains below all came from one sample that was sequenced in a study of CD8+ T cells in alopecia areata (dated by TCRdb to 2017 to 2018). This sample's treatment or condition label indicates: oral pan-JAK inhibitor, 5-10 mg twice daily. The protocol used for the library was the immunoSEQ multiplex PCR assay. RNA was extracted from all samples and reverse transcribed into cDNA, which served as template for TCR sequencing. Sourced from immuneACCESS, this table was stored by TCRdb with only in-frame sequences that have V and J called. A share of the clones is absent; for the studies checked, an unresolved V gene accounts for under half, and the remainder has no known explanation. Within this sample are 210,000 or so clones, with over 60% of them counted one time only. Jointly, the top ten make up roughly 1.2% of the sample. The sample in question was CD4+ T cells sorted from blood, obtained at approximately week 45, from a patient treated with tofacitinib. The receptors stem from a human donor with alopecia areata.

This sequence joins TRBV2 and TRBJ2-1, with 15 bases identical to TRBD2. CDR1 and CDR2 (germline): SNHLY, FYNNEI. This CDR3 has 15 residues. The V and J ends lost 6 bases and 8 bases, in that order; junction bases with no gene match: 5. The CDR3 spells CASSGLAGGQDEQFF. CDR3 DNA: TGTGCCAGCAGCGGACTAGCGGGGGGGCAGGATGAGCAGTTCTTC.

The chain joins TRBV7-2 to TRBJ2-2, with D tentatively TRBD1 (6 bases). V dropped 3 bases and J dropped 4 bases, with 9 bases sitting between them. The CDR3 totals 14 residues. Germline V gene lookup returns CDR1 SGHTA and CDR2 FQGNSA. The CDR3 protein is CASSFHRATGELFF. CDR3 in DNA: TGTGCCAGCAGCTTTCACAGGGCCACCGGGGAGCTGTTTTTT.

This chain connects TRBV29-1 to TRBJ1-2; D perhaps matches TRBD1 (5 bases). There are 14 residues in the CDR3. Germline V gene lookup returns CDR1 SQVTM and CDR2 ANQGSEA. The V end lost 6 bases, the J end lost 8 bases, and 22 bases lay between the germline ends. CDR3 region: CSVPTHSGTGGYTF. For the CDR3, the DNA is TGCAGCGTCCCAACCCACTCAGGGACTGGGGGCTACACCTTC.

The chain carries TRBV4-3 and TRBJ1-1; D ambiguous. Germline values: CDR1 LGHNA, CDR2 YSLEER. The CDR3 length is 13 residues. Trimming took 0 bases from V and 1 from J, leaving 3 bases between them. CDR3 protein: CASSQEENTEAFF. For the CDR3, the DNA is TGCGCCAGCAGCCAAGAGGAGAACACTGAAGCTTTCTTT.

Concerning this clone itself: One end of the junction varies from germline; a read error may be responsible. The chain has TRBV6-5 and TRBJ1-2; D is perhaps TRBD1 (5 bases). CDR3 length equals 11 residues. CDR1 is MNHEY and CDR2 is SVGAGI in the germline V gene. For the CDR3, the DNA is TGTGCCAGCAGTTCCGGGACGCTCTTATACTTC. Translation gives CASSSGTLLYF.

This chain joins TRBV30 and TRBJ1-5, with a tentative D call TRBD1 (5 bases). The CDR3 has 15 amino acids. Germline V gene sequence: CDR1 GTSNPN, CDR2 SVGIG (reference sequence). Trimming took off 2 bases at V and 2 bases at J, with 13 bases between the two ends. CDR3 nucleotides: TGTGCCTGGAGTCGGAAGACAGATCGCAATCAGCCCCAGCATTTT. Amino acid sequence: CAWSRKTDRNQPQHF.

This clone has a single count. The CDR3 reads CASSQDMLRAGNVLTF. The CDR3 nucleotides read TGCGCCAGCAGCCAAGATATGTTAAGAGCTGGCAACGTCCTGACTTTC. The chain carries TRBV4-3 and TRBJ2-6; D gene uncertain. The CDR3 extends over 16 amino acids. V was shortened by 0 bases and J by 9 bases, with 15 bases between the two germline ends. Germline V CDR1 and CDR2: LGHNA, YSLEER.

The V and J genes are TRBV11-2 and TRBJ2-4, with D maybe TRBD2 (7 bases). The CDR3 length is 17 residues. Trimming removed 8 bases from V and 3 bases from J, with 23 bases in between. The germline V gene encodes CDR1 SGHAT and CDR2 FQNNGV. The CDR3 nucleotides read TGTGCCAGCGGTGGCGGGGGCGGTTTGTTTGGCAAAAACATTCAGTACTTC. Its translation is CASGGGGGLFGKNIQYF.

This clone was found once. This sequence joins TRBV11-2 and TRBJ2-2; no reliable D call. Per germline, CDR1 SGHAT and CDR2 FQNNGV. The germline V and J ends were trimmed by 1 base and 6 bases, with 6 bases remaining between them. This CDR3 has 13 residues. CDR3 loop: CASSLGAPGELFF. DNA for the CDR3: TGTGCCAGCAGCTTAGGGGCCCCCGGGGAGCTGTTTTTT.

This clone was observed a handful of times. V usage is TRBV7-8 and J usage is TRBJ2-7; D is unclear. Per the germline V gene, CDR1 is SGHVS and CDR2 is FQNEAQ. CDR3 length: 11 residues. The V end lost 4 bases, the J end lost 4 bases, and 5 bases lay between the germline ends. The CDR3 sequence is CASSYTYEQYF. The CDR3 coding sequence is TGTGCCAGCAGCTATACTTACGAGCAGTACTTC.

This chain connects TRBV9 to TRBJ1-6; tentatively, D is TRBD1 (6 bases). CDR1 and CDR2 from the germline V gene are SGDLS and YYNGEE. The CDR3 length is 15 residues. V lost 0 bases, J lost 8 bases, and 12 bases lay in between. CDR3 amino acids: CASSVDQGQDSPLHF. The DNA of the CDR3 is TGTGCCAGCAGCGTAGACCAGGGGCAGGATTCACCCCTCCACTTT.

The CDR3 reads CASSLDTSGGREQYF. CDR3 DNA sequence: TGTGCCAGCAGCTTAGACACTAGCGGGGGACGGGAGCAGTACTTC. The chain uses TRBV7-2 and TRBJ2-7; 11 bases map to TRBD2. Germline V gene lookup returns CDR1 SGHTA and CDR2 FQGNSA. Trimming took 1 base from V and 7 from J; bases not matched to a gene: 6. This CDR3 spans 15 amino acids.

The rearrangement joins TRBV6-6 to TRBJ1-4; D not certain. Germline V gene data show CDR1 as MNHNY and CDR2 as SVGAGI (reference sequence). The CDR3 has 15 amino acids. The V end was cut by 2 bases, the J end by 0 bases, with 7 bases between. This chain's CDR3 is CASSYQDSTNEKLFF. CDR3 nucleotide sequence: TGTGCCAGCAGTTACCAGGATTCAACTAATGAAAAACTGTTTTTT.

This chain links TRBV4-3 with TRBJ2-5; 13 bases fit TRBD2. Germline V gene lookup returns CDR1 LGHNA and CDR2 YSLEER. The CDR3 covers 16 residues. The ends lost 4 bases at V and 4 bases at J; junction bases unmatched: 6. Written as DNA, the CDR3 is TGCGCCAGCAGCCTTACTGGGACTAGCGGGGCAGAGACCCAGTACTTC. Protein: CASSLTGTSGAETQYF.

The rearrangement links TRBV23-1 to TRBJ1-5; 8 nucleotides match TRBD1. TRBV23-1 is an ORF, with its function uncertain. V trimming: 3 bases; J trimming: 0 bases; junction bases outside the gene matches: 22. The CDR3 runs 22 residues. The CDR3 region is CASSQPPSPPGQDNSSNQPQHF. The CDR3, as DNA: TGCGCCAGCAGTCAGCCCCCCTCTCCACCGGGACAGGATAATTCTAGCAATCAGCCCCAGCATTTT.

This clone has more than one count but fewer than ten. The chain recombines TRBV30 with TRBJ1-2; 8 bases fit TRBD1. The germline gives CDR1 GTSNPN, CDR2 SVGIG (reference sequence). V lost 5 bases to trimming and J lost 6 bases; unmatched junction nucleotides: 5. The CDR3 length is 12 residues. The CDR3 spells CAWEQGDDGYTF. Here the CDR3 DNA reads TGTGCCTGGGAACAGGGGGATGATGGCTACACCTTC.

V and J are TRBV5-6 and TRBJ2-1; no clear D gene. Germline CDR1 and CDR2: SGHDT and YYEEEE. This CDR3 comprises 11 residues. V dropped 3 bases and J dropped 8 bases, with 6 bases sitting between them. Written as DNA, the CDR3 is TGTGCCAGCAGCTCGGATGATGAGCAGTTCTTC. It yields the protein CASSSDDEQFF.

This chain connects TRBV27 to TRBJ2-7; D perhaps matches TRBD1 (6 bases). CDR3 length equals 14 residues. Germline V gene sequence: CDR1 MNHEY, CDR2 SMNVEV (reference sequence). The germline V and J ends were trimmed by 6 bases and 4 bases, with 16 bases remaining between them. CDR3: CASRLRDRPYEQYF. CDR3 DNA: TGTGCCAGCAGGCTACGCGACAGGCCTTACGAGCAGTACTTC.

The chain recombines TRBV2 with TRBJ2-3; the match to TRBD2 covers 10 bases. Germline V gene sequence: CDR1 SNHLY, CDR2 FYNNEI. Germline trimming cut 6 bases from V and 3 bases from J; bases unmatched to any gene: 3. CDR3 length equals 14 residues. DNA for the CDR3: TGTGCCAGCAGCAAACTAGCGGGGACAGATACGCAGTATTTT. Translation: CASSKLAGTDTQYF.

As regards this clone: Other DNA sequences in this sample translate to the same CDR3. V usage is TRBV29-1 and J usage is TRBJ1-2, with TRBD1 matching over 10 bases. V was pared by 4 bases and J by 2 bases, with 1 base of the junction left unmatched. The CDR3 has 13 amino acids. Germline CDR1 is SQVTM and CDR2 is ANQGSEA. The CDR3 coding sequence is TGCAGCGTTGGACAGGGGGCCAACTATGGCTACACCTTC. This gives the protein CSVGQGANYGYTF.

V gene TRBV30 combines with J gene TRBJ1-1; TRBD1 matches at 7 bases. The ends lost 1 base at V and 0 bases at J; junction bases unmatched: 2. The CDR3 is 14 residues long. Germline V gene sequence: CDR1 GTSNPN, CDR2 SVGIG (reference sequence). The CDR3: CAWSAGTVNTEAFF. DNA of the CDR3: TGTGCCTGGAGTGCCGGGACAGTGAACACTGAAGCTTTCTTT.